This TCR beta chain was sequenced in a study of T cell responses to AZD1222 COVID-19 vaccine. TCRdb's table, derived via immunoSEQ multiplex PCR, lists solely in-frame clones and lacks some. The sample lists roughly 130,000 clones, 88% occurring once. This sequence originates from an adult in good health. Sequenced here: peripheral blood, sampled on day 0 of AZD1222 vaccination.

The CDR3 DNA reads as TGTGCCAGCAGTTTAAGGGGGGGATCACTTGACTACAATGAGCAGTTCTTC. Translating it yields CASSLRGGSLDYNEQFF. The chain links TRBV27 to TRBJ2-1, with D maybe TRBD2 (7 bases). The length of the CDR3 is 17 residues. Germline V gene sequence: CDR1 MNHEY, CDR2 SMNVEV (reference sequence). V was shortened by 2 bases and J by 3 bases, with 17 bases between the two germline ends.